These 17 T cell receptor beta chains were all obtained from the same sample, sequenced in a study of blood T cell repertoires in COVID-19. Sequencing was performed with immunoSEQ multiplex PCR; in TCRdb, only in-frame clones are kept and a portion is missing. The table shows 180,000 or so clones, with 70% to 80% occurring only once. The sequencing input was peripheral blood. The receptor set was obtained from a man aged 50 to 59 who had recovered from COVID-19.

The chain joins TRBV6-2 or TRBV6-3 to TRBJ1-5; no clear D gene. The CDR3 is made up of 15 amino acids. CDR1 is MNHEY, CDR2 SVGEGT, per germline. V lost 4 bases to trimming and J lost 5 bases, with 15 bases between them. The CDR3 region is CASSSWAGSYQPQHF. As DNA, the CDR3 is TGTGCCAGCAGTTCATGGGCCGGATCCTATCAGCCCCAGCATTTT.

The chain uses TRBV7-3 and TRBJ2-5; D possibly corresponds to TRBD1 (5 bases). The CDR3 sequence is 15 residues long. Trimming cost V 5 bases and J 5 bases, with 18 bases left between them. The germline CDR1 and CDR2 sequences are SGHTA and FQGTGA. The CDR3, as DNA: TGTGCCAGCAGCCCCAGGGCGGCTCACGGGGAGACCCAGTACTTC. It yields the protein CASSPRAAHGETQYF.

V usage is TRBV27 and J usage is TRBJ1-2; 11 nucleotides agree with TRBD1. The CDR3 loop spans 13 amino acids. With 8 bases clipped from V and 7 bases from J, the junction kept 6 bases outside the gene matches. CDR1 and CDR2 from the germline V gene are MNHEY and SMNVEV (reference sequence). CDR3 amino acids: CASGTGGLSGYTF. DNA of the CDR3: TGTGCCAGCGGGACAGGGGGGCTCAGTGGCTACACCTTC.

The chain has TRBV7-8 and TRBJ2-2; a possible D gene is TRBD2 (6 bases). Between the trimmed V and J ends, which lost 4 bases and 6 bases, there was a span of 21 bases. This CDR3 is 17 amino acids long. In germline, CDR1 is SGHVS, CDR2 FQNEAQ. DNA for the CDR3: TGTGCCAGCAGCTCGTTTTTTACCGGGACTCAGGCCGGGGAGCTGTTTTTT. This translates into CASSSFFTGTQAGELFF.

This clone was observed a few times. As DNA, the CDR3 is TGTGCCAGCAGCCAAGATCCGTCAGTTGAAGCTTTCTTT. It specifies CASSQDPSVEAFF. The chain employs TRBV14 and TRBJ1-1; no firm D call. The germline V gene encodes CDR1 SGHDN and CDR2 FVKESK. Trimming removed 0 bases from V and 7 bases from J, with 9 bases in between. The CDR3 has 13 amino acids. Together with reference TRBV14 and TRBJ1-1, the CDR3 gives the full variable domain: EAGVTQFPSHSVIEKGQTVTLRCDPISGHDNLYWYRRVMGKEIKFLLHFVKESKQDESGMPNNRFLAERTGGTYSTLKVQPAELEDSGVYFCASSQDPSVEAFFGQGTRLTVV.

V gene TRBV2 combines with J gene TRBJ1-2, with 7 bases aligning to TRBD1. The J segment lost 7 bases and the V segment lost 0 bases, leaving 5 bases of the junction unmatched. The CDR3 length is 14 residues. CDR1 and CDR2 from the germline V gene are SNHLY and FYNNEI. The CDR3 reads CASSEARTGSGYTF. The CDR3 region has the DNA TGTGCCAGCAGTGAAGCCCGGACAGGATCTGGCTACACCTTC. Supplemented by reference TRBV2 and TRBJ1-2, the full variable domain reads EPEVTQTPSHQVTQMGQEVILRCVPISNHLYFYWYRQILGQKVEFLVSFYNNEISEKSEIFDDQFSVERPDGSNFTLKIRSTKLEDSAMYFCASSEARTGSGYTFGSGTRLTVV.

This chain links TRBV9 with TRBJ2-3; weak D call: TRBD2 (5 bases). The germline V and J ends were trimmed by 4 bases and 4 bases, with 16 bases remaining between them. The CDR3 has 15 residues. Germline assignment: CDR1 SGDLS and CDR2 YYNGEE. CDR3 DNA: TGTGCCAGCAGCCGCCTGGGAGCAGAAGCAGATACGCAGTATTTT. It codes for CASSRLGAEADTQYF.

The chain joins TRBV27 to TRBJ2-1; 7 bases fit TRBD1. Germline V CDR1 and CDR2: MNHEY, SMNVEV (reference sequence). Trimming cost V 0 bases and J 9 bases; bases outside gene matches: 5. This CDR3 comprises 14 residues. The CDR3 spells CASSLSRGRIEQFF. The CDR3 DNA follows: TGTGCCAGCAGTTTATCGAGGGGGCGCATTGAGCAGTTCTTC.

The chain joins TRBV6-5 to TRBJ2-4; TRBD1 agrees at 8 bases. The V segment lost 6 bases and the J segment 3 bases; nucleotides outside the gene matches: 4. The CDR3 is 14 amino acids. CDR1 is MNHEY, CDR2 SVGAGI, per germline. The CDR3 loop is CASRAGGSKNIQYF. The CDR3, as DNA: TGTGCCAGCAGGGCAGGGGGCAGCAAAAACATTCAGTACTTC.

The V call is TRBV10-3, the J call TRBJ2-1; tentatively, D is TRBD1 (7 bases). CDR1 is ENHRY and CDR2 is SYGVKD in the germline V gene. Trimming took off 6 bases at V and 7 bases at J, with 19 bases between the two ends. The CDR3 is made up of 15 amino acids. CDR3 sequence: CAIRQPDRRGNEQFF. The DNA of the CDR3 is TGTGCCATCAGACAGCCGGACAGGAGGGGGAATGAGCAGTTCTTC.

The chain employs TRBV5-8 and TRBJ1-1, with D possibly TRBD1 on 6 matching bases. There are 15 residues in the CDR3. V shed 0 bases and J shed 4 bases, with 13 bases lying between them. Germline V CDR1 and CDR2: SGHTS, YDEGEE. The CDR3 DNA follows: TGTGCCAGCAGCTTGGAAGCAGGGGTACGCACTGAAGCTTTCTTT. Amino acid sequence: CASSLEAGVRTEAFF.

The chain employs TRBV7-2 and TRBJ2-5, with D possibly being TRBD2 (6 bases). There are 15 residues in the CDR3. Germline V gives CDR1 SGHTA, CDR2 FQGNSA. Trimming removed 2 bases at V and 3 bases at J, with 13 bases between. The CDR3 nucleotides read TGTGCCAGCAGCTTATTCCGGGGGATGGAAGAGACCCAGTACTTC. It translates to CASSLFRGMEETQYF.

J is TRBJ2-2 and V is TRBV6-1; D uncertain. The CDR3 contains 17 residues. V lost 0 bases to trimming and J lost 2 bases, with 13 bases between them. The germline CDR1 and CDR2 sequences are MNHNS and SASEGT. The CDR3 nucleotides are TGTGCCAGCAGTGAAGCGCATAAGGAGTCCAACACCGGGGAGCTGTTTTTT. It codes for CASSEAHKESNTGELFF.

This chain links TRBV5-1 with TRBJ1-5; TRBD1 matches 8 bases. The V segment lost 3 bases and the J segment 4 bases; nucleotides outside the gene matches: 6. Germline assignment: CDR1 SGHRS and CDR2 YFSETQ. The CDR3 is 15 residues long. CDR3 DNA sequence: TGCGCCAGCAGCTCGACAGGGGAGGCGAATCAGCCCCAGCATTTT. It is translated as CASSSTGEANQPQHF.

This chain uses TRBV27 with TRBJ2-7; 12 positions match TRBD2. The J segment lost 3 bases and the V segment lost 6 bases, leaving 6 bases of the junction unmatched. The CDR3 loop spans 15 amino acids. Per the germline V gene, CDR1 is MNHEY and CDR2 is SMNVEV (reference sequence). The CDR3 DNA is TGTGCCAGCAGAAATCTAGCGGGAGGGCGCTACGAGCAGTACTTC. Translating gives CASRNLAGGRYEQYF.

This chain joins TRBV19 and TRBJ1-1; no definite D call. Germline lookup yields CDR1 LNHDA and CDR2 SQIVND (reference sequence). V lost 4 bases, J lost 0 bases, and 12 bases lay in between. This CDR3 comprises 15 residues. Written as DNA, the CDR3 is TGTGCCAGTAGTAAAACCGGGAGTATGAACACTGAAGCTTTCTTT. This encodes CASSKTGSMNTEAFF.

A note on this clone: At one end, the junction sequence differs from germline, possibly due to a read error. This chain joins TRBV5-4 and TRBJ2-7; 7 nucleotides match TRBD1. The CDR3 is 18 amino acids. From germline, CDR1 is SGHNT and CDR2 YYREEE (reference sequence). The CDR3 nucleotides are TGTGCCAGCAACTTGACAGGGCTCGCGTTTCTGAACTCCTACGAGCAGTACTTC. Protein: CASNLTGLAFLNSYEQYF.